This T cell receptor beta chain originates from a study of shared clonotypes between healthy human individuals. Study-wide points: Among donors, clonotype sharing was expected to be affected by sequencing depth.

Donation came from healthy HIV-negative adults that had no recent acute infections or vaccinations. Tens of millions of PBMCs were counted before genomic DNA extraction. In the original processing: ImmunoSEQ only sent back junction sequences with no quality scores, so filtering was done differently. The method was immunoSEQ multiplex PCR; TCRdb's version includes in-frame clones alone and lacks a portion of them. That table gives V, J and clone size, and the DNA gave D and trimming. This sample has 490,000 or so clones, with around 80% found just once. Germline-derived CDR1 and CDR2 are SGDLS and YYNGEE. The V gene lost 1 base and the J gene lost 1 base, with 8 bases spanning the gap. The CDR3 covers 14 residues. This clone was counted once. Its antigen remains unidentified.

Sequencing was done on a sample of PBMCs. This receptor was taken from a woman aged 40 to 50 in good health. Some clones in this sample may be carry-over from other donors' samples. This chain links TRBV9 with TRBJ1-1, with unresolved D. The CDR3 nucleotides are TGTGCCAGCAGCGTATCCCCTACGAACACTGAAGCTTTCTTT. This translates into CASSVSPTNTEAFF.